These T cell receptor beta chains were read from a single sample in a study of technical replicates of blood from four donors. Here immunoSEQ multiplex PCR was the method, and the copy in TCRdb shows in-frame clones only, minus some. The sample has around 53,000 clones; 92% are singletons. Sequenced sample: PBMCs. Receptor source: a human donor in good health. Some clones in this sample may be carry-over from other donors' samples. CDR3s include the opening cysteine and the closing phenylalanine or tryptophan. Fields, in order: CDR3 length, V gene, J gene, D gene, clone size, CDR3 DNA, CDR3 protein. D genes are given only for firm matches. Clone size appears in some rows only: once, few, many, or a class for an expanded clone.

len: 13
v_gene: TRBV7-3
j_gene: TRBJ1-2
d_gene: -
abundance: -
CDR3nt: TGTGCCAGCAGCCCGGGGGGTCCCTATGGCTACACCTTC
CDR3aa: CASSPGGPYGYTF

len: 15
v_gene: TRBV7-3
j_gene: TRBJ2-5
d_gene: TRBD2
abundance: -
CDR3nt: TGTGCCAGCAGCTTAGCTGGCGGGGGCCAAGAGACCCAGTACTTC
CDR3aa: CASSLAGGGQETQYF

len: 15
v_gene: TRBV4-3
j_gene: TRBJ2-7
d_gene: TRBD1
abundance: -
CDR3nt: TGCGCCAGCAGCCCCGGGGCAGGGGGCACCTACGAGCAGTACTTC
CDR3aa: CASSPGAGGTYEQYF

len: 15
v_gene: TRBV30
j_gene: TRBJ1-2
d_gene: -
abundance: once
CDR3nt: TGTGCCTGGAGGAACCGGGAGACCAACTTTTATGGCTACACCTTC
CDR3aa: CAWRNRETNFYGYTF

len: 14
v_gene: TRBV7-9
j_gene: TRBJ2-5
d_gene: -
abundance: -
CDR3nt: TGTGCCAGCAGCTTAGTCCCCAGTCTGGCGACCCAGTACTTC
CDR3aa: CASSLVPSLATQYF

len: 13
v_gene: TRBV27
j_gene: TRBJ2-1
d_gene: -
abundance: -
CDR3nt: TGTGCCAGCAGTTTATCGGGCTTTAATGAGCAGTTCTTC
CDR3aa: CASSLSGFNEQFF

len: 15
v_gene: TRBV27
j_gene: TRBJ2-5
d_gene: TRBD2
abundance: -
CDR3nt: TGTGCCAGCAGTTTATCTAGCGGGGGGACGGAGACCCAGTACTTC
CDR3aa: CASSLSSGGTETQYF

len: 13
v_gene: TRBV7-3
j_gene: TRBJ2-5
d_gene: -
abundance: few
CDR3nt: TGTGCCAGCAGCCGTAGCGGCCAAGAGACCCAGTACTTC
CDR3aa: CASSRSGQETQYF

len: 17
v_gene: TRBV4-1
j_gene: TRBJ2-7
d_gene: TRBD2
abundance: -
CDR3nt: TGCGCCAGCAGCTACGAACCCCGACTAGCGGGAGGCTACGAGCAGTACTTC
CDR3aa: CASSYEPRLAGGYEQYF

len: 14
v_gene: TRBV7-2
j_gene: TRBJ2-3
d_gene: -
abundance: -
CDR3nt: TGTGCCAGCAGCTTAGGGGGCTCGATGGATACGCAGTATTTT
CDR3aa: CASSLGGSMDTQYF

len: 15
v_gene: TRBV4-1
j_gene: TRBJ1-5
d_gene: TRBD1
abundance: -
CDR3nt: TGCGCCAGCAGCCAGGACAGGGGTGGGTTTCAGCCCCAGCATTTT
CDR3aa: CASSQDRGGFQPQHF